This TCR beta chain was sequenced during a study of cytomegalovirus exposure and HLA in healthy donors. Germline V gene sequence: CDR1 SGDLS, CDR2 YYNGEE. V dropped 3 bases and J dropped 4; count of bases not matched to a gene: 8. The CDR3 covers 17 residues. The primer mix had 60 Vbeta and 13 Jbeta primers. The assay was immunoSEQ multiplex PCR, and TCRdb's table has in-frame clones only and misses some. The sample totals about 160,000 clones. The sample taken for sequencing was PBMCs. This sequence originates from a woman between 45 and 65 years old in good health and CMV-seronegative. The chain uses TRBV9 and TRBJ2-1, with TRBD2 matching over 12 bases. In DNA, the CDR3 is TGTGCCAGCAGCGCCCTAGCGGGAGGGTTGCGGTACAATGAGCAGTTCTTC. Translated, it gives CASSALAGGLRYNEQFF.